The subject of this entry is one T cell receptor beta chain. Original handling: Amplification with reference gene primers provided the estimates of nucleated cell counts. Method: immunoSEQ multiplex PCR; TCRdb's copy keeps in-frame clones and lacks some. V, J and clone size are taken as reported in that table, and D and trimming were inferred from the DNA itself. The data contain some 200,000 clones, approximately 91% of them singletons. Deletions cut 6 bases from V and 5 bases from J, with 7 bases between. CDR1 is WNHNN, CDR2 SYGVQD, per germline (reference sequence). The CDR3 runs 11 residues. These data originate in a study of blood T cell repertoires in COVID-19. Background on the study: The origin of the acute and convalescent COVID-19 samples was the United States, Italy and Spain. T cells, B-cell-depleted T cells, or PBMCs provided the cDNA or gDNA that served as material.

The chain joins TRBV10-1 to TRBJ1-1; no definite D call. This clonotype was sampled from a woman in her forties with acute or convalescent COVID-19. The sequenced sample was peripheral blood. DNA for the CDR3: TGCGCCAGCAGGCGGAGGACTGAAGCTTTCTTT. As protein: CASRRRTEAFF.